The table lists the clone carrying this T cell receptor beta chain with many counts. Its target is unknown. The V gene lost 4 bases and the J gene lost 6 bases, with 21 bases spanning the gap. The CDR3 totals 17 residues. CDR1 is KGHDR, CDR2 SFDVKD, per germline. The authors made cDNA by 5'RACE with 10-nucleotide random UMIs. TCRdb passed the 5' RACE reads through MiXCR, listing each CDR3 protein once. The sample records approximately 65,000 distinct CDR3 sequences, around 5.1% being singletons. These data come from a study of neurological immune-mediated disorders. The wider study: Of the roughly 35 patients who had multiple sclerosis, approximately 31 had the relapsing-remitting form and 3 had the secondary progressive form.

The study's findings and limits: None of the features examined (clinical or MRI) was associated with the multiple sclerosis repertoire cluster.

V usage is TRBV24-1 and J usage is TRBJ2-1; tentative D call: TRBD1 (7 bases). Sample: PBMCs. This clonotype was obtained from a human donor with multiple sclerosis. The donor label of this sample is uncertain. For the CDR3, the DNA is TGTGCCACCAGTGACCCTGGAGGGGGCCACCAACTCAATGAGCAGTTCTTC. Protein product: CATSDPGGGHQLNEQFF.